This T cell receptor (beta chain) comes out of a study of blood T cell repertoires in COVID-19. Clones were sequenced by immunoSEQ multiplex PCR, and TCRdb holds only the in-frame ones, with some missing. The sample has about 280,000 clones; around 83% are singletons. This TCR was recovered from a middle-aged man who had been exposed to COVID-19. Material for sequencing was PBMCs or T cells enriched from blood (not recorded which).

CDR3 in amino acids: CASSLTTVSYEQYF. As DNA, the CDR3 is TGCGCCAGCAGCCTGACGACAGTAAGCTACGAGCAGTACTTC. V and J are TRBV4-1 and TRBJ2-7; weak D call: TRBD1 (5 bases). Germline V gives CDR1 MGHRA, CDR2 YSYEKL. Trimming shortened V by 4 bases and J by 3 bases, and 13 bases separated the two germline ends. The CDR3 has 14 residues.